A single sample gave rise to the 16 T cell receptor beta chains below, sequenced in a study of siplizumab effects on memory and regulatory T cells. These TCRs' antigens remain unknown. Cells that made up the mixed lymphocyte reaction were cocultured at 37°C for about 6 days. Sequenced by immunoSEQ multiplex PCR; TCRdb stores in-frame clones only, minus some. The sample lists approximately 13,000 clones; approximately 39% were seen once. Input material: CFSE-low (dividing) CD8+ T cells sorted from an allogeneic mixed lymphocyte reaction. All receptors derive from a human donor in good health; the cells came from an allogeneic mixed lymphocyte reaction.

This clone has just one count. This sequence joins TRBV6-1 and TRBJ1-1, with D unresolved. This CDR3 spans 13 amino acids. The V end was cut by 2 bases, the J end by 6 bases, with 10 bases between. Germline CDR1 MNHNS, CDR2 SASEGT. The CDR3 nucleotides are TGTGCCAGCAGTGAATACTCTCGGCCTGAAGCTTTCTTT. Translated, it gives CASSEYSRPEAFF.

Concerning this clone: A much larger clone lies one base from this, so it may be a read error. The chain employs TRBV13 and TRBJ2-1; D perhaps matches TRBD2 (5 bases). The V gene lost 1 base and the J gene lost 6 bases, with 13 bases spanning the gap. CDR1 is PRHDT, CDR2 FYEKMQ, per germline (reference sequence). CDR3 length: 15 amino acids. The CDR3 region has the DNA TGTGCCAGCAGCTTAGTCGGGGTGATATGCAATGAGCAGTTCTTC. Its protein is CASSLVGVICNEQFF.

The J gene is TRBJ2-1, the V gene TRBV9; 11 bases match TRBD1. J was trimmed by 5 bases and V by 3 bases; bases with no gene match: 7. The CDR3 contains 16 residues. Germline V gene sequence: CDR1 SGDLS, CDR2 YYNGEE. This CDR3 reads CASSARDRGAHNEQFF. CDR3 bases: TGTGCCAGCAGCGCGAGGGACAGGGGGGCGCACAATGAGCAGTTCTTC.

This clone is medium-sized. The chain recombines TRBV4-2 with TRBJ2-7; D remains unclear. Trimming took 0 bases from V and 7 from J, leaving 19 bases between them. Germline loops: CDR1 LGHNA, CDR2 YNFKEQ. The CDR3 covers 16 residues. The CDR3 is CASSQDLGQARWEQYF. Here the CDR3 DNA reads TGTGCCAGCAGCCAAGATTTAGGGCAGGCCCGGTGGGAGCAGTACTTC.

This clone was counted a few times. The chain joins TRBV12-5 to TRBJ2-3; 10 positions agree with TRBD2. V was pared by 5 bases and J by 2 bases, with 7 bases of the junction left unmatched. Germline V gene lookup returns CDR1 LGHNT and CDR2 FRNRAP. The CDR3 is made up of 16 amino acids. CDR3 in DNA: TGTGCTAGTGGTCCCAGCGGGGGGGGGATCACAGATACGCAGTATTTT. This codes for CASGPSGGGITDTQYF.

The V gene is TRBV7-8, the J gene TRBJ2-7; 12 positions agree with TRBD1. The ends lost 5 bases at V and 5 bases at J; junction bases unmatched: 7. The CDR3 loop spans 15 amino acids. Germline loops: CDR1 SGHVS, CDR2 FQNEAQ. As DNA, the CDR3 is TGTGCCAGCAGCAACACCGGGACAGGGGGCAACGAGCAGTACTTC. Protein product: CASSNTGTGGNEQYF.

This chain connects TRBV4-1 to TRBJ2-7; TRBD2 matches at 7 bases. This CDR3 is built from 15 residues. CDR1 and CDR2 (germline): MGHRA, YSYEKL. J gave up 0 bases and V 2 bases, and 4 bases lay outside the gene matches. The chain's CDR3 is CASSQLAGASYEQYF. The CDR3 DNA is TGCGCCAGCAGCCAACTGGCGGGAGCCTCCTACGAGCAGTACTTC.

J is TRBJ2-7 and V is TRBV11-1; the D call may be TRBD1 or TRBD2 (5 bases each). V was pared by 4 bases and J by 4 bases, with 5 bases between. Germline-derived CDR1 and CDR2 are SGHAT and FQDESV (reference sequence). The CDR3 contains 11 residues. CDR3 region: CASSWGYEQYF. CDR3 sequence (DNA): TGTGCCAGCAGCTGGGGGTACGAGCAGTACTTC.

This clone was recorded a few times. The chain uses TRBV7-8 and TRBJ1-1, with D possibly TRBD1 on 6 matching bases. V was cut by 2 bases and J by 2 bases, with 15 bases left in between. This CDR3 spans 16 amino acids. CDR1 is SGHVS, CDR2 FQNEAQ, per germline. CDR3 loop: CASSLYPRGTNTEAFF. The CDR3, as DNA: TGTGCCAGCAGCTTATACCCGAGGGGGACAAACACTGAAGCTTTCTTT.

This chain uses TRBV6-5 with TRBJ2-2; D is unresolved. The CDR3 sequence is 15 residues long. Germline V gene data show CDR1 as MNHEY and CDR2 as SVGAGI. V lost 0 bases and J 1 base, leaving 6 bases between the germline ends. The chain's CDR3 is CASSYSGGNTGELFF. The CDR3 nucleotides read TGTGCCAGCAGTTACTCTGGCGGGAACACCGGGGAGCTGTTTTTT.

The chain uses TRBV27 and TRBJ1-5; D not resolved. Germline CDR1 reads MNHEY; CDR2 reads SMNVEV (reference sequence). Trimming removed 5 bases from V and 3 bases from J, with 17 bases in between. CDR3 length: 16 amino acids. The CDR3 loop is CASSPSGVSVNQPQHF. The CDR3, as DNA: TGTGCCAGCAGTCCGTCCGGAGTTTCGGTCAATCAGCCCCAGCATTTT.

Here the CDR3 DNA reads TGTGCCAGCAGTGATCCCAGGGAATTGGGAAGCTACACCTTC. Translation gives CASSDPRELGSYTF. The genes are TRBV25-1 and TRBJ1-2; D is possibly TRBD1 (5 bases). Germline V gene lookup returns CDR1 MGHDK and CDR2 SYGVNS. The CDR3 extends over 14 amino acids. Between the trimmed V and J ends, which lost 3 bases and 9 bases, there was a span of 17 bases.

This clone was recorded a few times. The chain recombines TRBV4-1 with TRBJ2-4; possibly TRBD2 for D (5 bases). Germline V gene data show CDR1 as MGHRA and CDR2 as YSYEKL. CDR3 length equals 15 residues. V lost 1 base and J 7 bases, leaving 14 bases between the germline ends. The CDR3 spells CASSQGGQAGNIQYF. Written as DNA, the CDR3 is TGCGCCAGCAGCCAAGGCGGGCAGGCTGGGAACATTCAGTACTTC.

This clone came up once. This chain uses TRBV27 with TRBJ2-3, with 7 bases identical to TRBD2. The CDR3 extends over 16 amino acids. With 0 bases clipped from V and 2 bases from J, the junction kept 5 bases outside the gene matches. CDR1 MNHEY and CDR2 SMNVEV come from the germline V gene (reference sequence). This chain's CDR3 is CASSLSAGVITDTQYF. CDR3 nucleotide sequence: TGTGCCAGCAGTTTATCTGCGGGAGTGATCACAGATACGCAGTATTTT.

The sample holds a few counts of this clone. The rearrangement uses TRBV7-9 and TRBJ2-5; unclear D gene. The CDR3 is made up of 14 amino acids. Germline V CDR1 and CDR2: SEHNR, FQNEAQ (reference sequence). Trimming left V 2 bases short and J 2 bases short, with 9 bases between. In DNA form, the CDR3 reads TGTGCCAGCAGCTTAATCGCACAGCAAGAGACCCAGTACTTC. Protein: CASSLIAQQETQYF.

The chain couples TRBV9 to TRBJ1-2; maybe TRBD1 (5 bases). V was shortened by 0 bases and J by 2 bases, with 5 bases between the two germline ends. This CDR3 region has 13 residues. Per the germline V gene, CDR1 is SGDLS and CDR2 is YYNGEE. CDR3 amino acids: CASSVGDNYGYTF. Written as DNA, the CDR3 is TGTGCCAGCAGCGTAGGGGACAACTATGGCTACACCTTC.